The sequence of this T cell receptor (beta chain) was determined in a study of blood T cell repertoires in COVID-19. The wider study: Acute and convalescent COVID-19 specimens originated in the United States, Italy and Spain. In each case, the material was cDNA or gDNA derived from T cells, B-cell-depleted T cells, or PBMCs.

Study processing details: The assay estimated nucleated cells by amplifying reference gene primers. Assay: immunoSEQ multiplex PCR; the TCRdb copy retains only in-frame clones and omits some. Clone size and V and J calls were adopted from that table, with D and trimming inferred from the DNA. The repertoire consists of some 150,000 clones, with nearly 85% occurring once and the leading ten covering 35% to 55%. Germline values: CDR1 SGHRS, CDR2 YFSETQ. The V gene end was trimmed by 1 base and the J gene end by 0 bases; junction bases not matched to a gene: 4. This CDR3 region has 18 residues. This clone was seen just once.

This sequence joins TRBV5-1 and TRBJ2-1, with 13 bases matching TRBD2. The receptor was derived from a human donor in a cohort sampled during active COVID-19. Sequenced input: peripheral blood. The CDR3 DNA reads TGCGCCAGCAGCTTGCGACTAGCGGGGGGTACCTCCTACAATGAGCAGTTCTTC. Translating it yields CASSLRLAGGTSYNEQFF.